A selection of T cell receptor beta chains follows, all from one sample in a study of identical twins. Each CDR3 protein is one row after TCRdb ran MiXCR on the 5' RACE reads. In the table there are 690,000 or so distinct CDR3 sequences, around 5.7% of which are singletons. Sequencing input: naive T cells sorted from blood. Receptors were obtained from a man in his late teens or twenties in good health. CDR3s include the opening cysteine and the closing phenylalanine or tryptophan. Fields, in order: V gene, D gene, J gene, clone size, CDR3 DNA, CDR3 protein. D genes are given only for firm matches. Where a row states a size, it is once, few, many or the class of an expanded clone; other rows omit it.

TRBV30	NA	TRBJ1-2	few	TGTGCCTCCACCGGGGGACATGGCTACACCTTC	CASTGGHGYTF
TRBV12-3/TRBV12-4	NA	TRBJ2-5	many	TGTGCCAGCAGTTGGCTCTCGGAGACCCAGTACTTC	CASSWLSETQYF
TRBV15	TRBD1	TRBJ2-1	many	TGTGCCACCAGCCGAACGGCCGGGACAGGGGACAATGAGCAGTTCTTC	CATSRTAGTGDNEQFF
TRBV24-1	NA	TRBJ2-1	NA	TGTGCCACCAGTGATCCCGGGGCCTCCTACAATGAGCAGTTCTTC	CATSDPGASYNEQFF
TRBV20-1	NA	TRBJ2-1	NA	TGCAGTGCGGACTGGCGGGACAGCTTCAATGAGCAGTTCTTC	CSADWRDSFNEQFF
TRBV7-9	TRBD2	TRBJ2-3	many	TGTGCCAGCAGCTTACCGGGAGGAGATACGCAGTATTTT	CASSLPGGDTQYF
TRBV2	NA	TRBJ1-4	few	TGTGCCAGCTGGTCCCGGGAAAAACTGTTTTTT	CASWSREKLFF
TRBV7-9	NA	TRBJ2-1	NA	TGTGCCAGCAGCTCAGTGGTTCTCGGCCGACATTACAATGAGCAGTTCTTC	CASSSVVLGRHYNEQFF
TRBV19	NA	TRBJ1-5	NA	TGTGCCAGTAGTATAGAGTCGGGTAATCAGCCCCAGCATTTT	CASSIESGNQPQHF
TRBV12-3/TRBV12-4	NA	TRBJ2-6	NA	TGTGCCAGCACTTCATCCAGGGCTGGGGCCAACGTCCTGACTTTC	CASTSSRAGANVLTF
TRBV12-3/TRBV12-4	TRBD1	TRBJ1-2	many	TGTGCCAGCAGTCCGGACAGGGGGCATGGCTACACCTTC	CASSPDRGHGYTF
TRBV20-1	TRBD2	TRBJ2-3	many	TGCAGTGCTAGCGTAGCGGGAGTTACAGATACGCAGTATTTT	CSASVAGVTDTQYF
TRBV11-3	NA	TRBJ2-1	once	TGTGCCAGCAGCTACACCGGGGACTACAATGAGCAGTTCTTC	CASSYTGDYNEQFF
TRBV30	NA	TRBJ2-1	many	TGTGCCTGGAGTGCGACGGATTACAATGAGCAGTTCTTC	CAWSATDYNEQFF
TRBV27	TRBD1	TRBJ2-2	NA	TGTGCCATCGACCCGGGACAGGGGGTAACCGGGGAGCTGTTTTTT	CAIDPGQGVTGELFF
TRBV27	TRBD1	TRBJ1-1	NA	TGTGCCAGCAGTTTATCGATTAGGGGACAGGGGACTGAAGCTTTCTTT	CASSLSIRGQGTEAFF
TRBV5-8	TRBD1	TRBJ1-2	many	TGTGCCAGCAGAAAGGACAGGGCTGATGGCTACACCTTC	CASRKDRADGYTF
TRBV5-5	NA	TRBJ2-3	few	TGTGCCAGCAGCTTGACTGGACAGAGCACAGATACGCAGTATTTT	CASSLTGQSTDTQYF
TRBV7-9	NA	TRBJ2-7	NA	TGTGCCAGCAGCCCCCAGGGATTTTACGAGCAGTACTTC	CASSPQGFYEQYF
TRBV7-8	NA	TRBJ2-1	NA	TGTGCCAGCACCCACTTAAATCCCAGGGGCGCCAGGAATGAGCAGTTCTTC	CASTHLNPRGARNEQFF
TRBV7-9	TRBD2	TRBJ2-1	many	TGTGCCAGCAGCTCTCCACAGCGGGGCAGCTCCTACAATGAGCAGTTCTTC	CASSSPQRGSSYNEQFF
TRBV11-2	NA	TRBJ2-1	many	TGTGCCAGCAGCCGATCCGGGACAACCTACAATGAGCAGTTCTTC	CASSRSGTTYNEQFF
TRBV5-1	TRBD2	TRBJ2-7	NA	TGCGCCAGCAGACACACCGGGACTAGCGGGACCTCCTACGAGCAGTACTTC	CASRHTGTSGTSYEQYF
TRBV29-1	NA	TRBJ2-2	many	TGCAGCGTTGAAGACCCCCAGCCGGCGGCCGGGGAGCTGTTTTTT	CSVEDPQPAAGELFF
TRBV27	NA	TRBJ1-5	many	TGTGCCAGCAGTTCCCTGACCGTGGGTCAGCCCCAGCATTTT	CASSSLTVGQPQHF
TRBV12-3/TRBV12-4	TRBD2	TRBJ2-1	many	TGTGCCAGCAGCCTACCCGCGGGAGGGCCCCAGTTCTTC	CASSLPAGGPQFF
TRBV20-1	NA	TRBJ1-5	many	TGCAGTGCTAGAGAGGGCATTAGCAATCAGCCCCAGCATTTT	CSAREGISNQPQHF
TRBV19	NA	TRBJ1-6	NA	TGTGCCAGTAGTAGAGGTTCACCGTTCGGAAATTCACCCCTCCACTTT	CASSRGSPFGNSPLHF
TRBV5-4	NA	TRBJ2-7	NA	TGTGCCAGCAGCTTCAAGGTCGGGACCGGACCCTACGAGCAGTACTTC	CASSFKVGTGPYEQYF
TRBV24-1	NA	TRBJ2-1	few	TGTGCCACCAGTGATTACGCCTACAATGAGCAGTTCTTC	CATSDYAYNEQFF
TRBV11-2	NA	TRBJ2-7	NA	TGTGCCAGCGGGGGCGAGCAGTACTTC	CASGGEQYF